The sample holds many counts of the clone carrying this TCR beta chain. The sample comes from a study of T cells in Graves' hyperthyroidism and ophthalmopathy. Across the whole study: Initial diagnosis, before any treatment, was when peripheral blood was collected.

CDR1 is DFQATT, CDR2 SNEGSKA, per germline (reference sequence). The CDR3 totals 10 residues. The germline V and J ends were trimmed by 6 bases and 7 bases, with 9 bases remaining between them. There were TCR beta CDR3 regions amplified from RNA transcripts. The study used the HTBI primer set for a first-round RT-PCR of the TCR CDR3. One entry per CDR3 protein results from TCRdb running MiXCR on the multiplex PCR reads. The sample holds fewer than 650,000 distinct CDR3 sequences, 14% seen once. On the basis of clinical symptoms, serum thyroxine and TRAb, thyroid ultrasound and orbital computed tomography, diagnoses were made.

The TCR originated in a woman aged 40 to 50 with Graves' hyperthyroidism. The sample comprised blood. The J gene is TRBJ1-2, the V gene TRBV20-1; D is uncertain. The CDR3 nucleotides are TGCAGTGCCAGGACTCGTGGCTACACCTTC. The encoded protein is CSARTRGYTF.